The 3 T cell receptor beta chains below all came from one sample that was sequenced in a study of memory CD4+ T cells and cytomegalovirus serostatus. Single viable CD3+CD4+CD8-CD45RO+ cells were sorted as the memory CD4+ T cells. Only in-frame clones appear in the TCRdb table, and some are missing; sequencing was by immunoSEQ multiplex PCR. Altogether approximately 40,000 clones are present, over 70% being singletons, with the ten largest covering around 0.6%. The sequenced sample was memory CD4+ T cells from blood. The receptor source for this set is an adult in good health and CMV-seronegative.

The chain joins TRBV7-9 to TRBJ1-4, with 7 bases identical to TRBD1. The CDR3 runs 14 residues. After removal of 5 bases from V and 6 bases from J, the junction contained 6 bases not matched to a gene. Germline CDR1 reads SEHNR; CDR2 reads FQNEAQ (reference sequence). CDR3 bases: TGTGCCAGCAGCCCTAACAGGGGAGATGAAAAACTGTTTTTT. Translated: CASSPNRGDEKLFF.

The chain's CDR3 is CASSFEGPHQPQHF. The DNA of the CDR3 is TGTGCCAGCAGTTTCGAGGGACCCCATCAGCCCCAGCATTTT. This rearrangement joins TRBV27 to TRBJ1-5; a possible D gene is TRBD1 (5 bases). Trimming stripped 3 bases from V and 5 bases from J, with 11 bases between. Germline values: CDR1 MNHEY, CDR2 SMNVEV (reference sequence). The CDR3 is 14 amino acids.

J is TRBJ1-4 and V is TRBV29-1, with 7 bases fitting TRBD1. The germline V gene encodes CDR1 SQVTM and CDR2 ANQGSEA. V lost 6 bases and J lost 8; bases outside the gene matches: 15. The CDR3 spans 15 residues. The CDR3 nucleotides are TGCAGCGTGATTCTGCCAGTGACAGGGACGGAAAAACTGTTTTTT. Protein: CSVILPVTGTEKLFF.